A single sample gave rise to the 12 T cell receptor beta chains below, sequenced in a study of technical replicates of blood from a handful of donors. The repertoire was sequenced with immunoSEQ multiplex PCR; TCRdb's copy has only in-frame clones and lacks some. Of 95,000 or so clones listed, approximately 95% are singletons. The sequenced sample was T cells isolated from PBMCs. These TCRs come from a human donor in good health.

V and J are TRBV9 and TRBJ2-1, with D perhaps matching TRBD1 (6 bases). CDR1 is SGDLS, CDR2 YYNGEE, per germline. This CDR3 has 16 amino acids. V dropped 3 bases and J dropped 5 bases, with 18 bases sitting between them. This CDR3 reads CASSARLGGTDNEQFF. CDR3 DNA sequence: TGTGCCAGCAGCGCCCGCCTAGGGGGAACCGACAATGAGCAGTTCTTC.

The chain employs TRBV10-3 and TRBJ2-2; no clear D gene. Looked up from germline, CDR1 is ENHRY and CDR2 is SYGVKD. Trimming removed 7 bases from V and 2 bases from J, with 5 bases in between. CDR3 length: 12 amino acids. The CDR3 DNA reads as TGTGCCATCACAGTAAACACCGGGGAGCTGTTTTTT. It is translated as CAITVNTGELFF.

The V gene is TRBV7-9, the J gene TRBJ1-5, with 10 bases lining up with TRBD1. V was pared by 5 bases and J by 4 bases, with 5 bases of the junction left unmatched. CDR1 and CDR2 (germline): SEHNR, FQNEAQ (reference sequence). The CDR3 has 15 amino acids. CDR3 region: CASSTGQGRNQPQHF. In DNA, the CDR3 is TGTGCCAGCAGCACGGGACAGGGGCGTAATCAGCCCCAGCATTTT.

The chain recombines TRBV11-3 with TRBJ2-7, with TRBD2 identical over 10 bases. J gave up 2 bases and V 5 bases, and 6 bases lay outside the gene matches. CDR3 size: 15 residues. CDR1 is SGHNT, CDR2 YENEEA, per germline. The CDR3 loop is CASSADLAGAYEQYF. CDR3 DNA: TGTGCCAGCAGCGCGGATCTAGCGGGAGCCTACGAGCAGTACTTC.

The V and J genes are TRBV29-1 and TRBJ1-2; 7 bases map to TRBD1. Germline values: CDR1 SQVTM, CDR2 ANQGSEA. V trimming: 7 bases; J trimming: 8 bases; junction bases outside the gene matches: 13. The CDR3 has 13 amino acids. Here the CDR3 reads CSASGTESFGYTF. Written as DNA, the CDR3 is TGCAGCGCTTCCGGGACAGAGTCGTTCGGCTACACCTTC.

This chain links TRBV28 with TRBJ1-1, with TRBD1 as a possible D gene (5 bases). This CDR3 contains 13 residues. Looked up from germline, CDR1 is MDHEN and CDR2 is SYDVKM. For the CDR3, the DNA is TGTGCGGGGGGGGGTGATCGATTGGTAGGTGCTTTCTTT. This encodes CAGGGDRLVGAFF.

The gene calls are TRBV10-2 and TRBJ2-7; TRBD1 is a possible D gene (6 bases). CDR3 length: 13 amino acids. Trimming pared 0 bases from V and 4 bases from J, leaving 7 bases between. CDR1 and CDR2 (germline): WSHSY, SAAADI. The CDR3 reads CASSESRGYEQYF. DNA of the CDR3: TGCGCCAGCAGTGAGTCCAGGGGTTACGAGCAGTACTTC.

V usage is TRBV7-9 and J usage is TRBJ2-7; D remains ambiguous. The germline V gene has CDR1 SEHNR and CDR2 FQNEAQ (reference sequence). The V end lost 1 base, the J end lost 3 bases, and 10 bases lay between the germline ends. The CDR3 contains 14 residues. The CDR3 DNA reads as TGTGCCAGCAGCTTAGAGTACCAGAACTACGAGCAGTACTTC. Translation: CASSLEYQNYEQYF.

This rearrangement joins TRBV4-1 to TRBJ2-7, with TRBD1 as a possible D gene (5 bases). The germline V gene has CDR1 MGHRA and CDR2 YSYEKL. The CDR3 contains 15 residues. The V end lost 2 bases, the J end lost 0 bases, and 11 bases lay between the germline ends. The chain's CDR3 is CASSQQGAPSYEQYF. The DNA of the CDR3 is TGCGCCAGCAGCCAACAAGGGGCCCCCTCCTACGAGCAGTACTTC.

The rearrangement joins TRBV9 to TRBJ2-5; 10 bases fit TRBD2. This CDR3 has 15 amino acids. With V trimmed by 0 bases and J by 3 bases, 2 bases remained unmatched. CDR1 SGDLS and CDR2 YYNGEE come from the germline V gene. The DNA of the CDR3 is TGTGCCAGCAGCGTAGGAGCGGGAGGGAAAGAGACCCAGTACTTC. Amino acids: CASSVGAGGKETQYF.

The CDR3 nucleotides are TGTGCCAGCAGTTTTCGGGATACGCAGTATTTT. Its protein product is CASSFRDTQYF. The chain uses TRBV28 and TRBJ2-3; D not certain. The V end was cut by 3 bases, the J end by 6 bases, with 4 bases between. This CDR3 contains 11 residues. CDR1 is MDHEN, CDR2 SYDVKM, per germline.

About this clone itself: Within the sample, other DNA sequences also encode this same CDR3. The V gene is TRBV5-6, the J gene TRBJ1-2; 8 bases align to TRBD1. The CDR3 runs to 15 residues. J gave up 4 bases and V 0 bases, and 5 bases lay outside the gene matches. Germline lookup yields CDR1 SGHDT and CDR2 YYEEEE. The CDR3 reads CASSLGGQVPYGYTF. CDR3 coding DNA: TGTGCCAGCAGCTTGGGGGGACAGGTGCCCTATGGCTACACCTTC.